Listed here are 2 T cell receptor beta chains from one sample, sequenced in a study of cytomegalovirus exposure and HLA in healthy donors. PCR primers comprised 60 Vbeta and 13 Jbeta primers. Using immunoSEQ multiplex PCR, the repertoire was profiled, and TCRdb retains in-frame clones only, with some absent. The sample lists approximately 110,000 clones, about 79% occurring once. The specimen was PBMCs. Every receptor here comes from a man aged 45-65 years in good health and CMV-seropositive.

About this clone: Other DNA variants within this sample encode the same CDR3. This chain links TRBV2 with TRBJ2-3; 8 nucleotides line up with TRBD1. V gave up 6 bases and J gave up 0 bases; unmatched junction bases: 2. This CDR3 spans 14 amino acids. CDR1 SNHLY and CDR2 FYNNEI come from the germline V gene. This CDR3 is CASSGQGSTDTQYF. In DNA form, the CDR3 reads TGTGCCAGCAGCGGACAGGGTAGCACAGATACGCAGTATTTT.

The chain links TRBV2 to TRBJ2-1; 11 bases line up with TRBD2. The CDR3 loop spans 14 amino acids. Germline trimming cut 5 bases from V and 7 bases from J; bases unmatched to any gene: 4. CDR1 and CDR2 (germline): SNHLY, FYNNEI. This CDR3 reads CASSTGTSGNEQFF. CDR3 bases: TGTGCCAGCAGTACCGGGACTAGCGGTAATGAGCAGTTCTTC.